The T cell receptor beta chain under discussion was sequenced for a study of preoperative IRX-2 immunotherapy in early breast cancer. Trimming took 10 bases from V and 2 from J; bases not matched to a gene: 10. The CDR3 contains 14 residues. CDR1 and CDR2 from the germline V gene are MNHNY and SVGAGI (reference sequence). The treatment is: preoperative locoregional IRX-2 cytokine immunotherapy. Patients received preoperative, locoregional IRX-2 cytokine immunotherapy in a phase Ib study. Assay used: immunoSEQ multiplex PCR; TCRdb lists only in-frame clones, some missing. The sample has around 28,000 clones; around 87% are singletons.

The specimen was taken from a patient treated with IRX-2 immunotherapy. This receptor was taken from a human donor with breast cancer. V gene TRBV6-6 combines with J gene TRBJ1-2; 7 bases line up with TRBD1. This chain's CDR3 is CAIRDRAANYGYTF. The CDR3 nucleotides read TGTGCCATAAGAGACAGGGCGGCGAACTATGGCTACACCTTC.